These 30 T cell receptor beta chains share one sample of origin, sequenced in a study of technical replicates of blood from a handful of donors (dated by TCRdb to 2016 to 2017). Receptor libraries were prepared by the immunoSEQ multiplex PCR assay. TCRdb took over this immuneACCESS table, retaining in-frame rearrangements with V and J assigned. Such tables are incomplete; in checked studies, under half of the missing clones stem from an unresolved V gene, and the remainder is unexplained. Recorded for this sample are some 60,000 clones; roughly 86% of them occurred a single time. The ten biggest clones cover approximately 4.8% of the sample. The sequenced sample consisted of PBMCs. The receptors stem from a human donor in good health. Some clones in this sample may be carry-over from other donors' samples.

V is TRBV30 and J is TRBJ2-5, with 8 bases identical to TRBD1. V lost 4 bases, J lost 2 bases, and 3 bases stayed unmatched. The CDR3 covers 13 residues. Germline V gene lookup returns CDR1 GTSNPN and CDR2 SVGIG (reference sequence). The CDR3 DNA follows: TGTGCCTGGAACCGGGACAGGCAAGAGACCCAGTACTTC. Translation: CAWNRDRQETQYF.

The CDR3 here is CASSEPDRDGNTIYF. The DNA for the CDR3 is TGTGCCAGCAGTGAACCGGACAGGGACGGAAACACCATATATTTT. V gene TRBV25-1 combines with J gene TRBJ1-3, with TRBD1 identical over 8 bases. The trim removed 2 bases at V and 4 bases at J, leaving 4 bases unmatched. CDR3 length: 15 amino acids. The germline V gene has CDR1 MGHDK and CDR2 SYGVNS.

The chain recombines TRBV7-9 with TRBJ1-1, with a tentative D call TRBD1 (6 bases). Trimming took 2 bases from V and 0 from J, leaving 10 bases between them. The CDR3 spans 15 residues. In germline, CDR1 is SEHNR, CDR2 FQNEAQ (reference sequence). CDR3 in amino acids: CASSLYGGLNTEAFF. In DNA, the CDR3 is TGTGCCAGCAGCTTATATGGGGGCTTGAACACTGAAGCTTTCTTT.

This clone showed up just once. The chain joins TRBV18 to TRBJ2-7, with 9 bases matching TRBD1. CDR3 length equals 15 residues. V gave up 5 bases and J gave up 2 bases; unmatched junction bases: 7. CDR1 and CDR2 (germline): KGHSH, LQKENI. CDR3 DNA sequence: TGTGCCAGCTCAATAAGGGACAGGGCAACCTACGAGCAGTACTTC. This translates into CASSIRDRATYEQYF.

CDR3 nucleotide sequence: TGTGCCAGCAGTCTGGCAGGGGAGGGTTCACCCCTCCACTTT. This translates into CASSLAGEGSPLHF. The rearrangement joins TRBV9 to TRBJ1-6; D might be TRBD1 (6 bases). The germline V gene encodes CDR1 SGDLS and CDR2 YYNGEE. Trimming left V 5 bases short and J 9 bases short, with 15 bases between. The CDR3 has 14 residues.

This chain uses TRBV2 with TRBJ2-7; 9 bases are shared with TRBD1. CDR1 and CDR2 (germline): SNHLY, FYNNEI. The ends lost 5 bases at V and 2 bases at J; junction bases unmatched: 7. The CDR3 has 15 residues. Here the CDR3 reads CASSYGQGPAYEQYF. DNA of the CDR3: TGTGCCAGCAGTTATGGACAGGGGCCCGCCTACGAGCAGTACTTC.

Here the CDR3 DNA reads TGTGCCAGCAGTTTTTCACTAGCGGGAGGGGGCTCCTACAATGAGCAGTTCTTC. This gives the protein CASSFSLAGGGSYNEQFF. This chain uses TRBV27 with TRBJ2-1; 13 nucleotides align to TRBD2. CDR1 is MNHEY, CDR2 SMNVEV, per germline (reference sequence). V lost 3 bases and J lost 0; bases outside the gene matches: 5. The CDR3 runs to 18 residues.

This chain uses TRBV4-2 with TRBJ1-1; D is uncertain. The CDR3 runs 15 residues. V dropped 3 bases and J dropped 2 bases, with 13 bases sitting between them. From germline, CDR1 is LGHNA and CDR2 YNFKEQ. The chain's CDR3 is CASSQDLLRNTEAFF. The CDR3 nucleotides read TGTGCCAGCAGCCAGGACTTGTTGAGAAACACTGAAGCTTTCTTT.

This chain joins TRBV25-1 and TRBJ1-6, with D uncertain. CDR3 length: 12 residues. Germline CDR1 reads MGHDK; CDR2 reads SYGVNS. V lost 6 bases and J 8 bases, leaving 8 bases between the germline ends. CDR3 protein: CASSEQYSPLHF. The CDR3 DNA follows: TGTGCCAGCAGCGAACAGTATTCACCCCTCCACTTT. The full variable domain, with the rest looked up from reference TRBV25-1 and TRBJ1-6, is EADIYQTPRYLVIGTGKKITLECSQTMGHDKMYWYQQDPGMELHLIHYSYGVNSTEKGDLSSESTVSRIRTEHFPLTLESARPSHTSQYLCASSEQYSPLHFGNGTRLTVT.

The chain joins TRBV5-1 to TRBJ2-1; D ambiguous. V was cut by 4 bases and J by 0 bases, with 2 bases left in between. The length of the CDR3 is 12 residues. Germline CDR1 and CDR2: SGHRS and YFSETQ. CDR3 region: CASSLSYNEQFF. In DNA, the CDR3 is TGCGCCAGCAGCCTCTCCTACAATGAGCAGTTCTTC.

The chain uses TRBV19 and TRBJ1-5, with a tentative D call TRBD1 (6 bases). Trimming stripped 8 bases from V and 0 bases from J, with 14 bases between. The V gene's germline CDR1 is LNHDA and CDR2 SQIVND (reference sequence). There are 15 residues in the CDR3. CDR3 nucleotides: TGTGCCAGTGGGGGGGGGCGTTATAGCAATCAGCCCCAGCATTTT. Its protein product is CASGGGRYSNQPQHF.

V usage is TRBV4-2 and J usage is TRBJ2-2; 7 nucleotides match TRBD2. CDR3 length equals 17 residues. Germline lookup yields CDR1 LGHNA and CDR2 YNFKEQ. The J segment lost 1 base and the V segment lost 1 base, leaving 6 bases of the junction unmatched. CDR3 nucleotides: TGTGCCAGCAGCCAAGGAGGTGCTAGCGGGAACACCGGGGAGCTGTTTTTT. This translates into CASSQGGASGNTGELFF.

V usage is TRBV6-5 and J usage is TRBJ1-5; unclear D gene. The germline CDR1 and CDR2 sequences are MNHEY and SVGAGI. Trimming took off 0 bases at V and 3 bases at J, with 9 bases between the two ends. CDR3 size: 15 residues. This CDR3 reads CASSYSRHPNQPQHF. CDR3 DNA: TGTGCCAGCAGTTACTCGAGACACCCCAATCAGCCCCAGCATTTT.

The CDR3 bases are TGTGCCAGCACCATTTCCGGCGGGGAGCTGTTTTTT. This encodes CASTISGGELFF. This chain links TRBV5-7 with TRBJ2-2; unclear D gene. TRBV5-7 counts as an open reading frame of uncertain function. The CDR3 is made up of 12 amino acids. Trimming removed 6 bases at V and 7 bases at J, with 10 bases between.

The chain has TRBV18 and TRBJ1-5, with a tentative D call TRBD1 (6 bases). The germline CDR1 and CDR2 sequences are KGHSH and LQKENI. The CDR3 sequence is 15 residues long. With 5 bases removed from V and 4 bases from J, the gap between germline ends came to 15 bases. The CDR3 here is CASSRTGTWNQPQHF. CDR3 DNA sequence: TGTGCCAGCTCAAGAACCGGGACATGGAATCAGCCCCAGCATTTT.

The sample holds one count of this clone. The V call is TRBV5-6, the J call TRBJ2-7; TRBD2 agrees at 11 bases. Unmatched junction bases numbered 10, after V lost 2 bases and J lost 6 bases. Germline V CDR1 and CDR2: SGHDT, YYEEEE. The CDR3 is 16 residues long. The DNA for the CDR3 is TGTGCCAGCAGCTTACCGACTAGCGGGAAGTACCGCGAGCAGTACTTC. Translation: CASSLPTSGKYREQYF. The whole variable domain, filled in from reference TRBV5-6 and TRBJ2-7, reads DAGVTQSPTHLIKTRGQQVTLRCSPKSGHDTVSWYQQALGQGPQFIFQYYEEEERQRGNFPDRFSGHQFPNYSSELNVNALLLGDSALYLCASSLPTSGKYREQYFGPGTRLTVT.

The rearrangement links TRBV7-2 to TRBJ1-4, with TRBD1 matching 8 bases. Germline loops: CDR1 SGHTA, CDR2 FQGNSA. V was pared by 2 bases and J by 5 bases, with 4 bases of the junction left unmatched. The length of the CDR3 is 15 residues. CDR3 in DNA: TGTGCCAGCAGCTTAATGGGACAGGAAAATGAAAAACTGTTTTTT. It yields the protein CASSLMGQENEKLFF.

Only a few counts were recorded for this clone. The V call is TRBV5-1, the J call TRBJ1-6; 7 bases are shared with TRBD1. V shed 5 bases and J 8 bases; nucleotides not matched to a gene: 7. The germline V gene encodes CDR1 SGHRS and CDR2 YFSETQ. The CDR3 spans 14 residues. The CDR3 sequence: CASRTTGKDSPLHF. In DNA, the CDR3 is TGCGCCAGCAGAACGACAGGGAAGGATTCACCCCTCCACTTT.

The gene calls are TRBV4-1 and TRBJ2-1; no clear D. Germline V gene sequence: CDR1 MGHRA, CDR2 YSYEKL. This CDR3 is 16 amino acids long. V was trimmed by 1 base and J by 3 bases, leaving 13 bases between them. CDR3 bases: TGCGCCAGCAGCCAAGGTATCTCCGGGTTCTACAATGAGCAGTTCTTC. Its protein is CASSQGISGFYNEQFF.

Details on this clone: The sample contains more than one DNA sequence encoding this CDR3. The CDR3 DNA reads as TGTGCCAGCAGCTTGTTAGCGGGGGGTGGGGAGACCCAGTACTTC. Amino acids: CASSLLAGGGETQYF. The chain joins TRBV5-4 to TRBJ2-5, with 10 bases fitting TRBD2. V lost 1 base, J lost 5 bases, and 5 bases stayed unmatched. The CDR3 spans 15 residues. Germline values: CDR1 SGHNT, CDR2 YYREEE (reference sequence).

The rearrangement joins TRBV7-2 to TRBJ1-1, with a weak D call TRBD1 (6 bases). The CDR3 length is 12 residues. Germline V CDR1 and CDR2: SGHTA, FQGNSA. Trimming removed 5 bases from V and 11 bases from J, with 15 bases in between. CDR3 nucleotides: TGTGCCAGCAGCCGAGCCGGACAGTCGGCTTTCTTT. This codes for CASSRAGQSAFF.

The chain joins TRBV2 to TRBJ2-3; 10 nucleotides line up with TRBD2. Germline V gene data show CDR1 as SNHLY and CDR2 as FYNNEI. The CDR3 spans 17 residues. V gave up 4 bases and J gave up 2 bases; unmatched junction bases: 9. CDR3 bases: TGTGCCAGCAGTGGGCTAGCGGGGGTTTCTGTCACAGATACGCAGTATTTT. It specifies CASSGLAGVSVTDTQYF.

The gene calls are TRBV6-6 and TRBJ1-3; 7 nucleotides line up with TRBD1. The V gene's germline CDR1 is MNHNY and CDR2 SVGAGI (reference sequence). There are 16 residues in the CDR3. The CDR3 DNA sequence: TGTGCAACTAGGGGGCCTTCTAAGAGGGATGGAAACACCATATATTTT. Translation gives CATRGPSKRDGNTIYF.

The CDR3 loop reads CASRLLGGKVETQYF. CDR3 nucleotides: TGTGCCAGCAGACTCCTGGGAGGGAAGGTGGAGACCCAGTACTTC. The chain uses TRBV5-4 and TRBJ2-5; 7 nucleotides align to TRBD2. The CDR3 contains 15 residues. Germline CDR1 reads SGHNT; CDR2 reads YYREEE (reference sequence). V was pared by 5 bases and J by 5 bases, with 12 bases of the junction left unmatched.

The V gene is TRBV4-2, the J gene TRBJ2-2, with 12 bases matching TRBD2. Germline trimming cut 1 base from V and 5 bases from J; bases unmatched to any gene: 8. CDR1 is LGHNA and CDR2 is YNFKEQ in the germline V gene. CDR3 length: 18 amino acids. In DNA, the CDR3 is TGTGCCAGCAGCCAAGGGGCTAGCGGGAGGGCTGGGACCGGGGAGCTGTTTTTT. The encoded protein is CASSQGASGRAGTGELFF.

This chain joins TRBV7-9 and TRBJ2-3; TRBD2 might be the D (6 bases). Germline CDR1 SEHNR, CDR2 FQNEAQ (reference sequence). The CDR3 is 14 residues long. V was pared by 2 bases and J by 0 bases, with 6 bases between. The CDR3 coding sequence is TGTGCCAGCAGCTTAAGCGGGAGCACAGATACGCAGTATTTT. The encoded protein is CASSLSGSTDTQYF.

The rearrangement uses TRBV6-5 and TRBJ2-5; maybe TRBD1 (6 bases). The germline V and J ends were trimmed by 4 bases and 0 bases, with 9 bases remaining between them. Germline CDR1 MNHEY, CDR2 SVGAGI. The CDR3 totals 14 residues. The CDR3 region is CASSSRDNQETQYF. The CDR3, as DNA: TGTGCCAGCAGTTCCCGGGACAACCAAGAGACCCAGTACTTC.

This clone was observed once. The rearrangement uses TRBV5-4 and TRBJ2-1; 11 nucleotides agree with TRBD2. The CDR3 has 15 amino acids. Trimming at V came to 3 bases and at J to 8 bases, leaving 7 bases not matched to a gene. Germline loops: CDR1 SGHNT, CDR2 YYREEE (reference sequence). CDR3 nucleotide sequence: TGTGCCAGCAGCTCGGGGACTAGCGGTACCTATGAGCAGTTCTTC. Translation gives CASSSGTSGTYEQFF.

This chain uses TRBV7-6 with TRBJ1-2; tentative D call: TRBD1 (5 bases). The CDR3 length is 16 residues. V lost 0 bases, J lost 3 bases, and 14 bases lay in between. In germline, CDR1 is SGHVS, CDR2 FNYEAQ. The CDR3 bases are TGTGCCAGCAGCTTAGCCCAGGGTACAGTTTACTATGGCTACACCTTC. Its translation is CASSLAQGTVYYGYTF. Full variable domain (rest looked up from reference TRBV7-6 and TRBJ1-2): GAGVSQSPRYKVTKRGQDVALRCDPISGHVSLYWYRQALGQGPEFLTYFNYEAQQDKSGLPNDRFSAERPEGSISTLTIQRTEQRDSAMYRCASSLAQGTVYYGYTFGSGTRLTVV.

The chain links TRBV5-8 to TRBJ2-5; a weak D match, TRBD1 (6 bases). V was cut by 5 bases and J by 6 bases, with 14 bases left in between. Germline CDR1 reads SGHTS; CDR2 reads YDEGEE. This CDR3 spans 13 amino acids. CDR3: CASRTSGTKTQYF. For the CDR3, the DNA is TGTGCCAGCAGAACGTCCGGGACAAAGACCCAGTACTTC.